This entry describes one T cell receptor beta chain. Antigen: not known. CD4+ cells yielded CD45RA+ naive and CD45RA-negative memory subsets. The germline gives CDR1 MNHEY, CDR2 SMNVEV (reference sequence). V was clipped by 4 bases and J by 2 bases, with 6 bases between them. The CDR3 contains 13 residues. The data belong to a study of shared clonotypes between healthy human individuals. Regarding the study as a whole: Depth of sequencing was expected to influence donor clonotype sharing. What rarefaction showed was incomplete sorted-subset sequencing despite large depth. Lower generation probabilities were found for non-shared clonotypes than for those shared by all four donors.

Using immunoSEQ multiplex PCR, the repertoire was profiled, and TCRdb retains in-frame clones only, with some absent. The table has over 850,000 clones, more than 75% seen once; the top ten hold approximately 0.52%. The V call is TRBV27, the J call TRBJ1-5; D remains unclear. The sequencing input was memory CD4+ T cells from PBMCs. Subset described: CD45RA-negative fraction. The sequence came from a man between 18 and 35 years old in good health. Some clones in this sample may be carry-over from other donors' samples. The CDR3 DNA sequence: TGTGCCAGCAGTTGGTCTGGCAATCAGCCCCAGCATTTT. Protein product: CASSWSGNQPQHF.